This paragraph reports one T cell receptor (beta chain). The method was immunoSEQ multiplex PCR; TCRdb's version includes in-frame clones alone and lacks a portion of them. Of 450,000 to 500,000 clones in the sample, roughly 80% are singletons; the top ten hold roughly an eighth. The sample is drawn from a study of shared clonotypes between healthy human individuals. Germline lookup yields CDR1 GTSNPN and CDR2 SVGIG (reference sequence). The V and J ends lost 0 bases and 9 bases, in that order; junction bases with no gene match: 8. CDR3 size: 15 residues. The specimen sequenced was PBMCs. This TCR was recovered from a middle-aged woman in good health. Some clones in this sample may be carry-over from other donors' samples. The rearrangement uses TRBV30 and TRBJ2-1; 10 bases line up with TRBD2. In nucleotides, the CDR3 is TGTGCCTGGAGTGTACTACTAGCGGGAAGAAGTGAGCAGTTCTTC. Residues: CAWSVLLAGRSEQFF.